This section outlines one TCR beta chain sequence together with its context. The method was immunoSEQ multiplex PCR; TCRdb's version includes in-frame clones alone and lacks a portion of them. Among approximately 37,000 clones, 85% to 95% were seen once, and the ten largest hold roughly 0.67%. This entry comes from a study of T cell changes during pregnancy in multiple sclerosis. This receptor was taken from a female donor with multiple sclerosis, enrolled in a pregnancy study. Sample: CD4+ T cells from peripheral blood mononuclear cells, taken in the third trimester of pregnancy.

The CDR3 spells CASSRGGGAYEQYF. CDR3 nucleotides: TGTGCCAGCAGCCGCGGCGGGGGGGCCTACGAGCAGTACTTC. The chain is built from TRBV7-2 and TRBJ2-7, with 9 positions matching TRBD2. Germline-derived CDR1 and CDR2 are SGHTA and FQGNSA. This CDR3 region has 14 residues. The V gene end was trimmed by 5 bases and the J gene end by 2 bases; junction bases not matched to a gene: 4.